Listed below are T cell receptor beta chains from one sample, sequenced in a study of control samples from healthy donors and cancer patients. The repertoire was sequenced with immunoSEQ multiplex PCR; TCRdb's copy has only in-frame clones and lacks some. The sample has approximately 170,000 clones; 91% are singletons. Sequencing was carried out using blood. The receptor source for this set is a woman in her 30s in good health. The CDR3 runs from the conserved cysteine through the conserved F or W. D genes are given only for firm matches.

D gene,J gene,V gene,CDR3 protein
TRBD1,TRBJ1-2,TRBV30,CAWRGTGRNYGYTF
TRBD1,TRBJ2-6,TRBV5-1,CASSGTAGANVLTF
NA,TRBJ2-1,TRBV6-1,CASSEALTGSYNEQFF
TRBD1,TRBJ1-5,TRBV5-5,CASSLRQGVDSNQPQHF
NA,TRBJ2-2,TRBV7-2,CASSLASGNTGELFF
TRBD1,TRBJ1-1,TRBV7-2,CASNRQGGDTEAFF
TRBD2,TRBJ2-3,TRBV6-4,CASSESGGSTDTQYF
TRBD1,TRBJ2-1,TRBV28,CASSPPGTGSYNEQFF
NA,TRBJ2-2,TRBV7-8,CASSFGQTTGELFF
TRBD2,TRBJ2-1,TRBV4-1,CASSELAGGLSEQFF
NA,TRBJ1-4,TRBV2,CASTFGGTNEKLFF
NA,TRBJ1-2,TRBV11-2,CASSPQGYGYTF
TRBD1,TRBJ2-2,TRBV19,CASSPRTGWTGELFF
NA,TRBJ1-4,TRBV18,CASSPRENEKLFF
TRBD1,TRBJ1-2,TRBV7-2,CASSSQGKGYGYTF
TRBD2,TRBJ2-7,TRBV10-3,CAISDPGLAGTYEQYF
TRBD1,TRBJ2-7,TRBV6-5,CASPGGQAPYEQYF
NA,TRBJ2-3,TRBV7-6,CASSLGADTQYF
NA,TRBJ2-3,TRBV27,CASSLLPTTDTQYF
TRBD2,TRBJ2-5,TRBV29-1,CSVRLAEETQYF
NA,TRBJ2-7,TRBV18,CASSSRTVYEQYF
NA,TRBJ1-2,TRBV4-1,CASSQDYLIQGRYGYTF
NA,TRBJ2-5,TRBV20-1,CSASRTRAILQETQYF
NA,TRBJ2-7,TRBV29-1,CSVEIGSYEQYF
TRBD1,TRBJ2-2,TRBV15,CATSRDRRTGDTGELFF
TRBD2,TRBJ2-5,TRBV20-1,CSASPGGPETQYF
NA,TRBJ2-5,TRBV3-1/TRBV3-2,CASSQAERPETQYF
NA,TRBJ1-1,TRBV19,CASSIAGGARGTEAFF
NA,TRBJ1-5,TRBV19,CASSRTQGGNQPQHF
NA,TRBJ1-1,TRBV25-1,CASSGTLNTEAFF
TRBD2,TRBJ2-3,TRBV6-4,CASSEGAGGRSLTDTQYF
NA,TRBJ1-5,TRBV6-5,CASSFGGGGNQPQHF
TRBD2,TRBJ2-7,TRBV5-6,CASSLGGRYEQYF
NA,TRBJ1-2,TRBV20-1,CSASPRFSYGYTF
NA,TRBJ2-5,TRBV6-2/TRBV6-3,CASSPDLETQYF
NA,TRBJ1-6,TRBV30,CAWGRINNSPLHF
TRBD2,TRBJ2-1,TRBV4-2,CASSQSKRGPNNEQFF
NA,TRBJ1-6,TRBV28,CATGSGVSSPLHF
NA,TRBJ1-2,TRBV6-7,CASSYTGVDCGYTF
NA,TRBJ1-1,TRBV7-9,CASSLAGVTEAFF
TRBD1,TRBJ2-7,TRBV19,CASSYGTGAYEQYF
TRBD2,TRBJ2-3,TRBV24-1,CATSDLSSGSTDTQYF
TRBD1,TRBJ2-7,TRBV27,CASSLWTGSRVEQYF
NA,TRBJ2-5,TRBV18,CASSPSAGQETQYF
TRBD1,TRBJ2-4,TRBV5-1,CASSFSGGNIQYF
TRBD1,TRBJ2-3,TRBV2,CASRTGGSDTQYF
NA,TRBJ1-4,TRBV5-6,CASSFTATNEKLFF
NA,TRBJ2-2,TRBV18,CASSPGRNTGELFF
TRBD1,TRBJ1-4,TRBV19,CASTTGQGAANEKLFF
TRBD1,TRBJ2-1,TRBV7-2,CASSPGQGAGEQFF
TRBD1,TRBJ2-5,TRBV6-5,CASRDRGVKTQYF
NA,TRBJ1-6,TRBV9,CASSVRQNSPLHF
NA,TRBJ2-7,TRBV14,CASSQDQGYSYEQYF
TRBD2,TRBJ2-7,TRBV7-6,CASSLAFPSGSVEQYF
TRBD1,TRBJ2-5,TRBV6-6,CASSSSDRVKTQYF
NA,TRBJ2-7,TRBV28,CASSPGSYEQYF
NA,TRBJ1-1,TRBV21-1,CASSKGCGEAFF
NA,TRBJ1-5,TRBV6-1,CASSEEAGHQPQHF
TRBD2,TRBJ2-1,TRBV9,CASSGLAGGVNEQFF
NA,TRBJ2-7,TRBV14,CASSQVGRVHEQYF